This entry concerns a single T cell receptor (beta chain). Its antigen remains unknown. The germline V gene encodes CDR1 MDHEN and CDR2 SYDVKM. The germline V and J ends were trimmed by 1 base and 3 bases, with 7 bases remaining between them. This CDR3 comprises 15 residues. Here immunoSEQ multiplex PCR was the method, and the copy in TCRdb shows in-frame clones only, minus some. The sample carries 70,000 to 80,000 clones, 90% recorded once. This sample is part of a study of T cell clones after liver transplantation. Study observations and caveats: Graft donor-reactive T cells may have migrated into the graft rather than being deleted.

Sequenced material: CD4+ T cells from blood, taken before liver transplant. This clonotype was obtained from a human donor who received a liver transplant. The chain uses TRBV28 and TRBJ2-6; D remains ambiguous. CDR3 sequence: CASSLSGIGANVLTF. The CDR3 region has the DNA TGTGCCAGCAGTTTATCAGGAATTGGGGCCAACGTCCTGACTTTC.